Listed below are T cell receptor beta chains from one sample, sequenced in a study of blood T cells in healthy people across ages. Using its own MiXCR run on the 5' RACE reads, TCRdb lists one record per CDR3 protein. This table has about 580,000 distinct CDR3 sequences, less than 60% appearing once. Sequenced input: blood. The source is an elderly man in good health. Both conserved end residues are part of each CDR3. D genes are given only for firm matches. The size field is filled for only some rows; it gives once, few, many or a size class.

NA	TRBJ1-2	TRBV6-4	few	CASSDSSGYGYTF	TGTGCCAGCAGTGACTCCAGCGGCTATGGCTACACCTTC
NA	TRBJ2-3	TRBV6-6	many	CASRRGQFTDTQYF	TGTGCCAGCAGACGAGGACAGTTCACAGATACGCAGTATTTT
NA	TRBJ2-7	TRBV12-3/TRBV12-4	NA	CASSVTGPLYEQYF	TGTGCCAGCAGTGTTACAGGGCCCCTCTACGAGCAGTACTTC
TRBD1	TRBJ2-4	TRBV5-6	NA	CASREGQGANIQYF	TGTGCCAGCAGGGAGGGACAGGGGGCCAACATTCAGTACTTC
TRBD1	TRBJ2-1	TRBV3-1	once	CASSPGQGTVYEQFF	TGTGCCAGCAGCCCGGGACAGGGGACCGTTTATGAGCAGTTCTTC
NA	TRBJ2-1	TRBV7-9	few	CASSLAVFNEQFF	TGTGCCAGCAGCTTAGCAGTCTTCAATGAGCAGTTCTTC
NA	TRBJ1-6	TRBV20-1	NA	CSARDEVRGSYNSPLHF	TGCAGTGCTAGAGATGAGGTCCGTGGCTCCTATAATTCACCCCTCCACTTT
NA	TRBJ2-1	TRBV5-1	NA	CASSNPSPYNEQFF	TGCGCCAGCAGCAACCCTAGTCCCTACAATGAGCAGTTCTTC
TRBD2	TRBJ2-5	TRBV3-1	many	CASSQRLAGGTRQETQYF	TGTGCCAGCAGCCAGCGACTAGCGGGGGGTACGAGGCAAGAGACCCAGTACTTC
NA	TRBJ2-3	TRBV7-2	NA	CASRQPGRADTQYF	TGTGCCAGCAGGCAACCCGGGAGAGCAGATACGCAGTATTTT
NA	TRBJ2-3	TRBV29-1	NA	CSGELTDTQYF	TGCAGCGGAGAACTGACAGATACGCAGTATTTT
NA	TRBJ1-1	TRBV2	NA	CARDGRQRSNTEAFF	TGTGCCAGGGACGGGAGGCAGCGCTCCAACACTGAAGCTTTCTTT
NA	TRBJ2-7	TRBV9	few	CASSVEADYEQYF	TGTGCCAGCAGCGTAGAGGCAGACTACGAGCAGTACTTC
TRBD2	TRBJ2-1	TRBV4-3	once	CASSQGLETGGAYNEQFF	TGCGCCAGCAGCCAAGGGCTGGAGACGGGGGGGGCCTACAATGAGCAGTTCTTC
NA	TRBJ2-1	TRBV13	NA	CASSNRDHEQFF	TGTGCCAGCAGCAATAGGGACCATGAGCAGTTCTTC
TRBD2	TRBJ2-1	TRBV7-9	many	CASSASRGSGSSYNEQFF	TGTGCCAGCAGCGCATCGCGAGGAAGCGGGAGCTCCTACAATGAGCAGTTCTTC
NA	TRBJ2-3	TRBV6-6	many	CASSYTGLTDTQYF	TGTGCCAGCAGTTACACGGGTCTCACAGATACGCAGTATTTT
TRBD2	TRBJ2-4	TRBV4-1	NA	CASSQGGLAGLGKNIQYF	TGCGCCAGCAGCCAAGGCGGACTAGCGGGGCTCGGCAAAAACATTCAGTACTTC
NA	TRBJ2-7	TRBV6-2/TRBV6-3	many	CASSYAGYEQYF	TGTGCCAGCAGTTACGCCGGGTACGAGCAGTACTTC
NA	TRBJ1-1	TRBV12-3/TRBV12-4	NA	CASSLTGINTEAFF	TGTGCCAGCAGTCTCACAGGGATCAACACTGAAGCTTTCTTT
NA	TRBJ2-4	TRBV6-5	few	CASSYSVGLAKNIQYF	TGTGCCAGCAGTTACTCGGTGGGGTTAGCCAAAAACATTCAGTACTTC
NA	TRBJ1-1	TRBV20-1	few	CSAPPWRRTEAFF	TGCAGTGCCCCCCCCTGGAGGCGCACTGAAGCTTTCTTT
NA	TRBJ2-3	TRBV5-8	many	CASSLFRGMTDTQYF	TGTGCCAGCAGCTTGTTTCGTGGGATGACAGATACGCAGTATTTT
TRBD2	TRBJ2-3	TRBV7-2	NA	CASSQGLAGLYSDTQYF	TGTGCCAGCAGCCAGGGACTAGCGGGGTTGTACTCAGATACGCAGTATTTT
NA	TRBJ2-7	TRBV7-2	NA	CASNPGHSSYEQYF	TGTGCCAGCAATCCGGGACACAGCTCCTACGAGCAGTACTTC
TRBD1	TRBJ2-6	TRBV4-1	NA	CASSPRSGQGSSGANVLTF	TGCGCCAGCAGCCCGCGATCGGGACAGGGGAGCTCTGGGGCCAACGTCCTGACTTTC
TRBD2	TRBJ2-5	TRBV27	NA	CASRLAGGSEQYF	TGTGCCAGTCGACTAGCGGGAGGGTCGGAGCAGTACTTC
NA	TRBJ1-2	TRBV11-2	NA	CASGTGGPREGYTF	TGTGCCAGCGGCACGGGGGGACCTAGGGAAGGCTACACCTTC
NA	TRBJ2-7	TRBV20-1	NA	CRTRRGSYEQYF	TGCAGGACCCGGCGGGGCTCCTACGAGCAGTACTTC
TRBD1	TRBJ2-5	TRBV20-1	NA	CSAPAGTDLWETQYF	TGCAGTGCCCCAGCCGGGACAGATCTTTGGGAGACCCAGTACTTC
NA	TRBJ2-7	TRBV3-1	NA	CASSPLGAASYEQYF	TGTGCCAGCAGCCCATTAGGAGCAGCTTCCTACGAGCAGTACTTC
NA	TRBJ2-7	TRBV12-3/TRBV12-4	few	CASSTGGTVLYEQYF	TGTGCCAGCAGTACCGGCGGGACAGTACTCTACGAGCAGTACTTC
NA	TRBJ2-7	TRBV7-9	once	CASSSTGRISYEQYF	TGTGCCAGCAGCTCCACAGGGAGAATCTCCTACGAGCAGTACTTC
NA	TRBJ1-6	TRBV10-3	NA	CAISESPRESSPLHF	TGTGCCATCAGTGAGTCGCCCAGGGAAAGTTCACCCCTCCACTTT
TRBD2	TRBJ2-1	TRBV10-2	many	CATNRAGGPYNEQFF	TGCGCCACAAACAGAGCGGGGGGACCCTACAATGAGCAGTTCTTC
NA	TRBJ2-7	TRBV6-2/TRBV6-3	NA	CTSTDPPYEQYF	TGTACCAGCACCGACCCTCCCTACGAGCAGTACTTC
NA	TRBJ2-5	TRBV7-9	NA	CASSLGQQQETQYF	TGTGCCAGCAGCCTCGGACAGCAACAAGAGACCCAGTACTTC
NA	TRBJ1-5	TRBV12-3/TRBV12-4	NA	CASSLSPAMGVGNQPQHF	TGTGCCAGCAGTTTAAGTCCCGCGATGGGGGTTGGCAATCAGCCCCAGCATTTT
TRBD2	TRBJ2-7	TRBV9	NA	CASSPGTSGLYEQYF	TGTGCCAGCAGCCCCGGGACTAGCGGCCTCTACGAGCAGTACTTC
NA	TRBJ2-5	TRBV6-5	NA	CASSDSWGQETQYF	TGTGCCAGCAGTGACTCCTGGGGGCAGGAGACCCAGTACTTC
TRBD1	TRBJ2-1	TRBV11-3	NA	CASSLGDRRDNEQFF	TGTGCCAGCAGCTTGGGGGACAGACGGGACAATGAGCAGTTCTTC
TRBD2	TRBJ2-5	TRBV7-2	NA	CASSSSGAGVGKTQYF	TGTGCCAGCAGCTCCTCAGGAGCGGGGGTCGGCAAGACCCAGTACTTC
TRBD2	TRBJ2-3	TRBV4-3	NA	CASSRGLLAGVSTDTQYF	TGCGCCAGCAGCCGAGGTCTCTTAGCGGGAGTCAGCACAGATACGCAGTATTTT
NA	TRBJ2-5	TRBV20-1	NA	CSATLPGVPQETQYF	TGCAGTGCAACCCTTCCAGGGGTCCCCCAAGAGACCCAGTACTTC
NA	TRBJ1-2	TRBV24-1	NA	CATPDPRNYGYTF	TGTGCCACCCCGGACCCACGCAACTATGGCTACACCTTC
TRBD2	TRBJ2-7	TRBV7-2	NA	CASSLAAAGDLLTYEQYF	TGTGCCAGCAGCTTAGCCGCCGCGGGGGACCTTCTTACCTACGAGCAGTACTTC
NA	TRBJ2-5	TRBV20-1	NA	CSAIGVDAETQYF	TGCAGTGCGATAGGGGTTGATGCAGAGACCCAGTACTTC
TRBD2	TRBJ2-1	TRBV7-2	NA	CASSPDGGAQFF	TGTGCCAGCAGCCCCGACGGGGGGGCTCAGTTCTTC
NA	TRBJ2-7	TRBV20-1	once	CSARVRERASYGTEQYF	TGCAGTGCTAGAGTTCGGGAAAGGGCCAGCTATGGGACCGAGCAGTACTTC
NA	TRBJ2-7	TRBV20-1	few	CSARDGPGKVEQYF	TGCAGTGCTAGAGATGGACCTGGTAAGGTCGAGCAGTACTTC
TRBD2	TRBJ2-5	TRBV10-3	NA	CAISERGDQETQYF	TGTGCCATCAGCGAACGGGGGGACCAGGAGACCCAGTACTTC
TRBD1	TRBJ1-6	TRBV4-2	NA	CASSRQRAGGDSPLHF	TGTGCCAGCAGCCGACAGCGGGCAGGGGGGGATTCACCCCTCCACTTT